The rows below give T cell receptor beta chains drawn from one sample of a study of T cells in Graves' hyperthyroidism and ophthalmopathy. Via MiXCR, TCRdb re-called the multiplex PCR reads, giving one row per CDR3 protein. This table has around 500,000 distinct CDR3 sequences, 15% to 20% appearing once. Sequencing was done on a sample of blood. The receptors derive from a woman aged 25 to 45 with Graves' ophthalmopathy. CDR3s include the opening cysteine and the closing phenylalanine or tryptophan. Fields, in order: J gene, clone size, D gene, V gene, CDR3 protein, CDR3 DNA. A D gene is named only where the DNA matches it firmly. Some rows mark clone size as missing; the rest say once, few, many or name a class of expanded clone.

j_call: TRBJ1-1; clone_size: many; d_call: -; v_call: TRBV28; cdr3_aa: CASSSSRNTEAFF; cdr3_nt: TGTGCCAGCAGTTCATCTAGGAACACTGAAGCTTTCTTT
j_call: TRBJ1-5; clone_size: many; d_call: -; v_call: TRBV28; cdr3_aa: CASSGLSKTGFSNQPQHF; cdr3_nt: TGTGCCAGCAGTGGACTATCAAAGACAGGCTTTAGCAATCAGCCCCAGCATTTT
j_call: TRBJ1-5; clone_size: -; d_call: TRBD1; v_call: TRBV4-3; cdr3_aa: CASSRATGVYQPQHF; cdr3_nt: TGCGCCAGCAGCCGGGCGACAGGGGTCTATCAGCCCCAGCATTTT
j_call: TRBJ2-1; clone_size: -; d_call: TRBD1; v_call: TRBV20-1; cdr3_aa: CSARADRALDTFNEQFF; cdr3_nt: TGCAGTGCTAGGGCTGACAGGGCCCTAGATACCTTCAATGAGCAGTTCTTC
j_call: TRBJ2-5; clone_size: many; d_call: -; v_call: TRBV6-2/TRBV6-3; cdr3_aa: CATALVLRGETQYF; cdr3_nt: TGTGCCACCGCACTCGTCTTACGCGGGGAGACCCAGTACTTC
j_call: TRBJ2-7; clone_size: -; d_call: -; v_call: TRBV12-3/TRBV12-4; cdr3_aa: CASSLHPYEQYF; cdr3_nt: TGTGCCAGCAGTTTGCACCCATACGAGCAGTACTTC
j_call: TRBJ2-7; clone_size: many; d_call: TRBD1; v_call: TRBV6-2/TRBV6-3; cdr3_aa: CASRRPGQRTYEQYF; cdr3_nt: TGTGCCAGCAGGCGACCGGGACAGAGAACCTACGAGCAGTACTTC
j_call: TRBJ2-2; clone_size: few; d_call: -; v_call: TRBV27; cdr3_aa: CASRVYDRSKTGELFF; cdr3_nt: TGTGCCAGCAGAGTTTATGACAGGTCCAAGACCGGGGAGCTGTTTTTT
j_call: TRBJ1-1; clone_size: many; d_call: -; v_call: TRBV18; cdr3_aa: CASSPGAEAFF; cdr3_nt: TGTGCCAGCTCACCAGGGGCTGAAGCTTTCTTT
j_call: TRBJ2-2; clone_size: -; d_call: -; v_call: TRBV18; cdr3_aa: CASSQVENTGELFF; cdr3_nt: TGTGCCAGCTCACAGGTCGAGAACACCGGGGAGCTGTTTTTT
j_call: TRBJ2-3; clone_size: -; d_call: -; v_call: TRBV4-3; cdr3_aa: CASSPNDLGGTDTQYF; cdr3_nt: TGCGCCAGCAGCCCGAACGACCTCGGTGGCACAGATACGCAGTATTTT
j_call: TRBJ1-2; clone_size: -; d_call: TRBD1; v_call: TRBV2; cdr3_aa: CASSEPGQGFRFYGYTF; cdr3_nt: TGTGCCAGCAGCGAGCCGGGACAGGGCTTCCGATTCTATGGCTACACCTTC
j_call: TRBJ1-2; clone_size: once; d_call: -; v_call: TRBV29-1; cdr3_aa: CSVGRGGTYGYTF; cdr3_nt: TGCAGCGTTGGCCGGGGGGGGACCTATGGCTACACCTTC
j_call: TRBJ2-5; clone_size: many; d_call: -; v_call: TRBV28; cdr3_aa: CASKRGQETQYF; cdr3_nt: TGTGCCAGCAAACGAGGCCAAGAGACCCAGTACTTC
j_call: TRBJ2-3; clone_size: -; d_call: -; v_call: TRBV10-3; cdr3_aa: CALRRSGTDAQYF; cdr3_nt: TGTGCCCTACGAAGGTCAGGCACAGATGCGCAGTATTTT
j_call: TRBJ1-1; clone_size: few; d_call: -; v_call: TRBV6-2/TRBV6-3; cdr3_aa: CASSYRGFGAEAFF; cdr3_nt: TGTGCCAGCAGTTACCGCGGCTTCGGGGCTGAAGCTTTCTTT
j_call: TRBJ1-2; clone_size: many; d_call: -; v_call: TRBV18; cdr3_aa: CASAEGYSNYGYTF; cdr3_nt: TGTGCCAGCGCGGAGGGATATTCTAACTATGGCTACACCTTC
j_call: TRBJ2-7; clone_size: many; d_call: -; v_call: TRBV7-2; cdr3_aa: CASSLDEVRWEQYF; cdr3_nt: TGTGCCAGCAGCTTAGACGAAGTTAGGTGGGAGCAGTACTTC
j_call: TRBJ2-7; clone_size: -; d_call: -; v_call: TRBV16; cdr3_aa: CASSRPRSSYEQYF; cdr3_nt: TGTGCCAGCAGCCGACCGAGGAGCTCCTACGAGCAGTACTTC
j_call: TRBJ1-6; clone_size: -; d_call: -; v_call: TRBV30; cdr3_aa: CAWKGTTNSPLHF; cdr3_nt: TGTGCCTGGAAAGGGACAACTAATTCACCCCTCCACTTT
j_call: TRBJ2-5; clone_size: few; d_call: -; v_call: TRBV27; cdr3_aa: CASGDQALTGETQYF; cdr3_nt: TGTGCCAGCGGAGATCAGGCGCTGACGGGAGAGACCCAGTACTTC
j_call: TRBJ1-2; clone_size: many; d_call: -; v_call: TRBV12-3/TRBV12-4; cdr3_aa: CASSPRLIGGRDGYTF; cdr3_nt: TGTGCCAGCAGCCCCCGTTTGATCGGGGGTCGGGATGGCTACACCTTC
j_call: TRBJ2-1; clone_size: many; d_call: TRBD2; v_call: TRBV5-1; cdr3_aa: CASSPGLAPNEQFF; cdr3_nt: TGCGCCAGCAGCCCCGGACTAGCTCCCAATGAGCAGTTCTTC
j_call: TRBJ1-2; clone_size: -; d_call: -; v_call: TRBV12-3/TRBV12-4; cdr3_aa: CASSFNAGGSGYTF; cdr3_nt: TGTGCCAGCAGTTTTAACGCCGGGGGAAGTGGCTACACCTTC
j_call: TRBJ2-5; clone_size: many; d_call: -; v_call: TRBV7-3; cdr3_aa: CASSHEGPGGTQYF; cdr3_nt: TGTGCCAGCAGCCACGAGGGACCCGGCGGGACCCAGTACTTC
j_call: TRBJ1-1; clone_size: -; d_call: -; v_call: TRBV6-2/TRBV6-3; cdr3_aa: CASTGVVGTEAFF; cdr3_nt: TGTGCCAGCACCGGGGTGGTCGGCACTGAAGCTTTCTTT
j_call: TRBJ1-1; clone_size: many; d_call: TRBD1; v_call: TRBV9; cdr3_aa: CASSAGTGGGNTEAFF; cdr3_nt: TGTGCCAGCAGCGCCGGGACAGGGGGGGGCAACACTGAAGCTTTCTTT
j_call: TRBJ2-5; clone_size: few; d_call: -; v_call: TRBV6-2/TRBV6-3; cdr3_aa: CASRTPGRETQYF; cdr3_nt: TGTGCCAGCAGGACGCCAGGGCGAGAGACCCAGTACTTC
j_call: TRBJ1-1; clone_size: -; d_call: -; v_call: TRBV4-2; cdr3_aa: CASSQVGTHTEAFF; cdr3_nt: TGTGCCAGCAGCCAAGTTGGGACCCACACTGAAGCTTTCTTT
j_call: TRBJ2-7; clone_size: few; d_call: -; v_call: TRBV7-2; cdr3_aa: CASSVGSGPLYEQYF; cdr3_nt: TGTGCCAGCAGCGTAGGGTCAGGGCCCCTCTACGAGCAGTACTTC
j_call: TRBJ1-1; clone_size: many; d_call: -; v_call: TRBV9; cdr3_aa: CASSSGVGLTEAFF; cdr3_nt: TGTGCCAGCAGCTCAGGGGTAGGGTTGACTGAAGCTTTCTTT
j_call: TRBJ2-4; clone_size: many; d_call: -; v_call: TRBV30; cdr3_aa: CAWSGRVVAAKNIQYF; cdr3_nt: TGTGCCTGGAGCGGAAGAGTAGTAGCGGCCAAAAACATTCAGTACTTC
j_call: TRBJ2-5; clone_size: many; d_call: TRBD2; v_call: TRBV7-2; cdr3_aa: CASSVGSGVVETQYF; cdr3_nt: TGTGCCAGCAGCGTGGGGAGCGGGGTAGTAGAGACCCAGTACTTC
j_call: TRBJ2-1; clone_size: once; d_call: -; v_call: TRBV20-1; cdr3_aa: CSARDLRSLSYNEQFF; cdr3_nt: TGCAGTGCTAGAGATCTGAGGAGCCTCTCCTACAATGAGCAGTTCTTC
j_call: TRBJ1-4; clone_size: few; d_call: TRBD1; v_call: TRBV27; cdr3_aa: CASSPRGLFEKLFF; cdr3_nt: TGTGCCAGCAGTCCCAGGGGGCTGTTTGAAAAACTGTTTTTT
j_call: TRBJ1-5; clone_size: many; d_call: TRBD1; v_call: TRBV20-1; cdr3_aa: CSARDDRGQQPQHF; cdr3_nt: TGCAGTGCTAGAGATGACAGGGGGCAACAGCCCCAGCATTTT
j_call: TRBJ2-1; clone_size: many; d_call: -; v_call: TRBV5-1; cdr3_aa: CASSLERNSYNEQFF; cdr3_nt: TGCGCCAGCAGCCTGGAGCGGAACTCCTACAATGAGCAGTTCTTC
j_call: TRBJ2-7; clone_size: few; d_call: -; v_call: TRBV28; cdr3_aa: CAVREFFSHEQYF; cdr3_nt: TGTGCCGTCAGGGAATTCTTTTCCCACGAGCAGTACTTC
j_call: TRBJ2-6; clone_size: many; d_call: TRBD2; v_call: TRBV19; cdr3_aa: CASSDPSGRFGANVLTF; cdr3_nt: TGTGCCAGTAGTGATCCTAGCGGGAGGTTTGGGGCCAACGTCCTGACTTTC
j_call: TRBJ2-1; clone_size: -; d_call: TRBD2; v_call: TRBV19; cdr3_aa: CAISLAGEGYNEQFF; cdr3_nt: TGTGCCATCTCCTTAGCGGGAGAGGGCTACAATGAGCAGTTCTTC
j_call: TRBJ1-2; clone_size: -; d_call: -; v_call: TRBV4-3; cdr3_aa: CASSQDQADPYGYTF; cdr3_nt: TGCGCCAGCAGCCAAGATCAGGCAGACCCCTATGGCTACACCTTC
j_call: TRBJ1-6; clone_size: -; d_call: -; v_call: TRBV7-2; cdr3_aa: CASRPKGRQGLNSPLHF; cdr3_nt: TGTGCCAGCAGGCCCAAGGGGCGGCAGGGCCTAAATTCACCCCTCCACTTT
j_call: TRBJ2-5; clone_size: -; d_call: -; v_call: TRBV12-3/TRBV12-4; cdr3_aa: CASSSKGLQETQYF; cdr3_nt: TGTGCCAGCAGTTCGAAGGGGTTACAAGAGACCCAGTACTTC
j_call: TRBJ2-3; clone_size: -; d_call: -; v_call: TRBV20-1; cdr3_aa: CSARPGVAPEGDTQYF; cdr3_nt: TGCAGTGCTAGGCCGGGGGTGGCTCCGGAAGGGGATACGCAGTATTTT
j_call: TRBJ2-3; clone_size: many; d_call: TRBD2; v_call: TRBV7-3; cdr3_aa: CASSLFGGDSTDTQYF; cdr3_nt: TGTGCCAGCAGCCTCTTTGGGGGGGACAGCACAGATACGCAGTATTTT
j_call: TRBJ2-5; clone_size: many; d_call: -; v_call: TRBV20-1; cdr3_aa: CSARPSGGGRETQYF; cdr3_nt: TGCAGTGCCAGACCCTCTGGGGGCGGGCGAGAGACCCAGTACTTC
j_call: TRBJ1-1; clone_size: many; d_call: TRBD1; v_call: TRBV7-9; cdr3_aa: CASSSRQGGTEAFF; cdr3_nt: TGTGCCAGCAGCTCCCGACAGGGTGGCACTGAAGCTTTCTTT
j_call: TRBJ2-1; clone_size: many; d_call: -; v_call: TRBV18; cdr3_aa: CASSSFPVGSSYNEQFF; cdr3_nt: TGTGCCAGCTCGTCCTTTCCGGTGGGGAGCTCCTACAATGAGCAGTTCTTC
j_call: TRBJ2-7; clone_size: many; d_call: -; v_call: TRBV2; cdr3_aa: CASKRDWVGSSYEQYF; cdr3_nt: TGTGCCAGCAAGAGGGATTGGGTCGGCTCCTCCTACGAGCAGTACTTC
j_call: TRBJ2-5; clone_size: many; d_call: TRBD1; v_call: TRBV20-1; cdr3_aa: CSARDPGGQGQETQYF; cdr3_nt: TGCAGTGCTAGAGATCCAGGAGGACAGGGGCAAGAGACCCAGTACTTC
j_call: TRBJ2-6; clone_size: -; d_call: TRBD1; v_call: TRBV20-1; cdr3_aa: CSARDPAGGHSGANVLTF; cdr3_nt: TGCAGTGCTAGAGATCCGGCAGGGGGTCACTCTGGGGCCAACGTCCTGACTTTC
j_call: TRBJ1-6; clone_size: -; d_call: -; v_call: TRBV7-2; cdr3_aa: CASSPMGGFNNSPLHF; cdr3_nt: TGTGCCAGCAGCCCCATGGGGGGGTTCAATAATTCACCCCTCCACTTT
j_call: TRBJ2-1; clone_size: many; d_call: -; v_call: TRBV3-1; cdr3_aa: CASSHTDSGDNEQFF; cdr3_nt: TGTGCCAGCAGCCATACAGATAGCGGAGACAATGAGCAGTTCTTC
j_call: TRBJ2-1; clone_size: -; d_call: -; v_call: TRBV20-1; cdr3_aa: CSASLAQAYEQFF; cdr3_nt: TGCAGTGCTAGCCTAGCCCAAGCCTACGAGCAGTTCTTC
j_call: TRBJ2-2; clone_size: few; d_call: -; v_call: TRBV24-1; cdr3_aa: CATSDLSSGNTGELFF; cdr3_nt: TGTGCCACCAGTGATTTGAGTAGCGGGAACACCGGGGAGCTGTTTTTT
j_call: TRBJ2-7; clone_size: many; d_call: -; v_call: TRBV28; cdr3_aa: CASSETQGYEQYF; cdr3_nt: TGTGCCAGCAGCGAAACTCAGGGATACGAGCAGTACTTC
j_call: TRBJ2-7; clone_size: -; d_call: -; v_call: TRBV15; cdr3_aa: CATSNTGSYEQYF; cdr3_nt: TGTGCCACCAGCAACACAGGGAGCTACGAGCAGTACTTC
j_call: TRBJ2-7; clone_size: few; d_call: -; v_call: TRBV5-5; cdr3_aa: CASSLGGTDEQYF; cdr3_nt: TGTGCCAGCAGCTTGGGAGGGACCGACGAGCAGTACTTC
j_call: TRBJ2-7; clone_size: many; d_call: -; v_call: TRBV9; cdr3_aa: CASSPRQETYEQYF; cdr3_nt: TGTGCCAGCAGCCCCCGACAGGAGACCTACGAGCAGTACTTC